The present entry profiles one T cell receptor beta chain with its context. In the authors' workflow: Reference gene primer amplification gave estimated nucleated cell counts. The repertoire was sequenced with immunoSEQ multiplex PCR; TCRdb's copy has only in-frame clones and lacks some. V and J calls plus clone size are reproduced from that table; the DNA served to infer D and trimming. The sample has about 130,000 clones; about four fifths are singletons. The sample belongs to a study of blood T cell repertoires in COVID-19. This TCR was recovered from a man aged 40-50 years with active or convalescent COVID-19. The sequenced material came from peripheral blood.

CDR3 coding DNA: TGTGCCAGCAGTTTATCGCGGGGCGCGGCGCAGTACTTC. Amino acids: CASSLSRGAAQYF. The V gene is TRBV27, the J gene TRBJ2-7; D might be TRBD2 (6 bases). The CDR3 has 13 residues. The germline CDR1 and CDR2 sequences are MNHEY and SMNVEV (reference sequence). V lost 0 bases and J 9 bases, leaving 12 bases between the germline ends.